One sample yielded the 17 T cell receptor beta chains listed below, sequenced in a study of shared clonotypes between healthy human individuals. Sequencing was performed with immunoSEQ multiplex PCR; in TCRdb, only in-frame clones are kept and a portion is missing. The sample has about 470,000 clones, around 79% seen once. The sample consisted of PBMCs. These TCRs come from a woman between 35 and 50 years old in good health. Some clones in this sample may be carry-over from other donors' samples.

A remark on this clone: This specimen includes other DNA sequences encoding the same CDR3. This sequence joins TRBV9 and TRBJ1-3; D ambiguous. From germline, CDR1 is SGDLS and CDR2 YYNGEE. V was shortened by 0 bases and J by 0 bases, with 4 bases between the two germline ends. The CDR3 runs 14 residues. CDR3 sequence: CASSVGSSGNTIYF. Here the CDR3 DNA reads TGTGCCAGCAGCGTAGGCTCCTCTGGAAACACCATATATTTT.

The chain recombines TRBV19 with TRBJ2-1; D uncertain. Looked up from germline, CDR1 is LNHDA and CDR2 is SQIVND (reference sequence). Between the trimmed V and J ends, which lost 1 base and 10 bases, there was a span of 17 bases. CDR3 size: 15 residues. The CDR3, as DNA: TGTGCCAGTAGTATAGCGGCTAGGGCCTACTGGGAGCAGTTCTTC. Amino acids: CASSIAARAYWEQFF.

The CDR3 reads CASSFRTYYGYTF. CDR3 DNA sequence: TGTGCCAGCAGCTTCCGGACTTACTATGGCTACACCTTC. This chain links TRBV7-2 with TRBJ1-2; D call uncertain. This CDR3 region has 13 residues. V gave up 3 bases and J gave up 3 bases, with 8 bases separating them. The germline V gene has CDR1 SGHTA and CDR2 FQGNSA.

The rearrangement uses TRBV15 and TRBJ1-5; 11 nucleotides line up with TRBD1. The CDR3 totals 15 residues. V gave up 3 bases and J gave up 5 bases; unmatched junction bases: 3. Germline CDR1 is LNHNV and CDR2 is YYDKDF (reference sequence). As DNA, the CDR3 is TGTGCCACCAGCAGCCGGGACAGGGGGGATCAGCCCCAGCATTTT. This codes for CATSSRDRGDQPQHF.

J is TRBJ2-7 and V is TRBV7-9; no firm D call. CDR1 SEHNR and CDR2 FQNEAQ come from the germline V gene (reference sequence). Trimming removed 2 bases from V and 2 bases from J, with 10 bases in between. This CDR3 spans 14 amino acids. As DNA, the CDR3 is TGTGCCAGCAGCTTAAGTTCCCAGGCCTACGAGCAGTACTTC. It is translated as CASSLSSQAYEQYF.

The chain recombines TRBV27 with TRBJ2-7, with 8 bases lining up with TRBD1. The junction had 4 bases not matched to a gene; V was cut back by 4 bases and J by 2 bases. The germline V gene has CDR1 MNHEY and CDR2 SMNVEV (reference sequence). The CDR3 has 14 amino acids. The CDR3 DNA sequence: TGTGCCAGCAGTTCCTACAGGGGGGCCTACGAGCAGTACTTC. Translated: CASSSYRGAYEQYF.

The rearrangement links TRBV19 to TRBJ1-5; 8 nucleotides match TRBD1. The CDR3 runs to 15 residues. Losses at the gene ends were 7 bases for V and 1 base for J; bases not matched to a gene: 6. Germline V gene sequence: CDR1 LNHDA, CDR2 SQIVND (reference sequence). The CDR3 region has the DNA TGTGCCAGTAACCTACAGGGGGGAAGCAATCAGCCCCAGCATTTT. Its protein product is CASNLQGGSNQPQHF.

This clone showed up many times. The gene calls are TRBV30 and TRBJ1-4; 7 bases agree with TRBD1. V was pared by 6 bases and J by 3 bases, with 4 bases of the junction left unmatched. Per the germline V gene, CDR1 is GTSNPN and CDR2 is SVGIG (reference sequence). CDR3 length equals 13 residues. The CDR3 spells CACQQGPNEKLFF. The DNA for the CDR3 is TGTGCCTGCCAACAGGGGCCTAATGAAAAACTGTTTTTT. Full variable domain (rest looked up from reference TRBV30 and TRBJ1-4): SQTIHQWPATLVQPVGSPLSLECTVEGTSNPNLYWYRQAAGRGLQLLFYSVGIGQISSEVPQNLSASRPQDRQFILSSKKLLLSDSGFYLCACQQGPNEKLFFGSGTQLSVL.

This chain joins TRBV4-2 and TRBJ2-1, with D perhaps being TRBD1 or TRBD2 (5 bases each). Per germline, CDR1 LGHNA and CDR2 YNFKEQ. This CDR3 spans 13 amino acids. The V end lost 1 base, the J end lost 5 bases, and 6 bases lay between the germline ends. CDR3 region: CASSQVGDNEQFF. Here the CDR3 DNA reads TGTGCCAGCAGCCAAGTGGGGGACAATGAGCAGTTCTTC.

This clone was counted only a few times. The rearrangement uses TRBV7-9 and TRBJ1-2, with 7 bases fitting TRBD1. The CDR3 runs 15 residues. The V segment lost 5 bases and the J segment 1 base; nucleotides outside the gene matches: 7. Germline-derived CDR1 and CDR2 are SEHNR and FQNEAQ (reference sequence). Here the CDR3 reads CASSPQGNFNYGYTF. The CDR3 DNA reads TGTGCCAGCAGCCCACAGGGGAACTTTAACTATGGCTACACCTTC.

The chain links TRBV5-1 to TRBJ2-4, with a weak D call TRBD1 (5 bases). CDR1 is SGHRS and CDR2 is YFSETQ in the germline V gene. The CDR3 is made up of 14 amino acids. The germline V and J ends were trimmed by 4 bases and 0 bases, with 8 bases remaining between them. DNA of the CDR3: TGCGCCAGCAGCCAAGGGGTAGCCAAAAACATTCAGTACTTC. It encodes CASSQGVAKNIQYF.

This chain connects TRBV19 to TRBJ2-7, with D perhaps matching TRBD1 (6 bases). The V gene lost 1 base and the J gene lost 2 bases, with 15 bases spanning the gap. The CDR3 is 16 amino acids. Germline V lookup: CDR1 LNHDA, CDR2 SQIVND (reference sequence). The CDR3 sequence: CASSIGGGQPTYEQYF. CDR3 DNA: TGTGCCAGTAGTATAGGCGGAGGACAGCCTACCTACGAGCAGTACTTC.

V usage is TRBV28 and J usage is TRBJ1-1; 7 nucleotides agree with TRBD1. J gave up 4 bases and V 2 bases, and 4 bases lay outside the gene matches. Germline-derived CDR1 and CDR2 are MDHEN and SYDVKM. The CDR3 is 14 amino acids. The CDR3 DNA reads as TGTGCCAGCAGTTTAGCCTCAGGGGGCACTGAAGCTTTCTTT. Translation: CASSLASGGTEAFF.

The chain recombines TRBV5-4 with TRBJ1-6; possibly TRBD1 for D (5 bases). The CDR3 is made up of 14 amino acids. Germline CDR1 is SGHNT and CDR2 is YYREEE (reference sequence). The V and J ends lost 3 bases and 8 bases respectively, with 12 bases between them. CDR3 nucleotides: TGTGCCAGCAGCTCCGACCAGGGTTATTCACCCCTCCACTTT. Its protein is CASSSDQGYSPLHF.

The rearrangement uses TRBV6-1 and TRBJ2-2; a weak D match, TRBD2 (6 bases). The germline V and J ends were trimmed by 1 base and 0 bases, with 15 bases remaining between them. The CDR3 consists of 18 residues. Germline CDR1 reads MNHNS; CDR2 reads SASEGT. The CDR3 DNA sequence: TGTGCCAGCAGTGAAGAGCGGGCCTACCTTTCGAACACCGGGGAGCTGTTTTTT. Its protein product is CASSEERAYLSNTGELFF.

The rearrangement joins TRBV4-1 to TRBJ1-2; 8 bases agree with TRBD1. Germline V gene data show CDR1 as MGHRA and CDR2 as YSYEKL. This CDR3 contains 18 residues. Trimming cost V 2 bases and J 6 bases; bases outside gene matches: 17. This CDR3 is CASSQLPGTGVYTDGYTF. The CDR3 DNA is TGCGCCAGCAGCCAACTTCCCGGGACAGGAGTTTACACGGATGGCTACACCTTC.

On this clone: This may be a read error, as it is one base from a much larger clone. The chain combines TRBV6-5 with TRBJ2-2; no clear D gene. Germline V gene sequence: CDR1 MNHEY, CDR2 SVGAGI. The CDR3 is made up of 13 amino acids. Here the CDR3 reads CASSDSDTGELFF. DNA of the CDR3: TGTGCCAGCAGTGACTCGGACACCGGGGAGCTGTTTTTT.